A single sample gave rise to the 13 T cell receptor beta chains below, sequenced in a study of blood T cells in healthy people across ages (dated by TCRdb to the mid-2010s). To prepare the library, 5' RACE was applied. A second PCR of roughly 7 to 11 cycles was performed with a sample-barcoded 5' primer and a J-beta primer mix. TCRdb reprocessed the public reads (quality trimming at Q25 with fastp, clone calling with MiXCR) and kept in-frame beta chains. Identical CDR3 proteins give one entry, which carries the most common genes and DNA. The sample table lists around 1,800,000 distinct CDR3 sequences, roughly two fifths of them with a count of one. More than 20% of the sample is in the top ten clones. Sequencing was performed on blood. The source of these receptors is a human donor in good health.

The gene calls are TRBV20-1 and TRBJ2-3; D possibly uses TRBD1 or TRBD2 (6 bases each). Trimming pared 3 bases from V and 4 bases from J, leaving 14 bases between. Germline CDR1 reads DFQATT; CDR2 reads SNEGSKA (reference sequence). The CDR3 totals 14 residues. CDR3 DNA sequence: TGCAGTGCTAGGGGCGAGGGGGGCCCAGATACGCAGTATTTT. It codes for CSARGEGGPDTQYF.

This clonotype appeared a few times. V gene TRBV28 combines with J gene TRBJ1-5; 8 bases map to TRBD1. With V trimmed by 2 bases and J by 5 bases, 5 bases remained unmatched. The CDR3 spans 15 residues. Germline CDR1 is MDHEN and CDR2 is SYDVKM. CDR3 sequence reads: CASSLAGQGYQPQHF. The CDR3 DNA sequence: TGTGCCAGCAGTTTAGCCGGACAGGGATATCAGCCCCAGCATTTT.

This clonotype was detected only a few times. The J gene is TRBJ2-7, the V gene TRBV7-2; D remains ambiguous. V lost 5 bases, J lost 3 bases, and 17 bases lay in between. This CDR3 is 15 amino acids long. Germline V gene sequence: CDR1 SGHTA, CDR2 FQGNSA. The CDR3 sequence is CASSAILGSVYEQYF. The CDR3 DNA sequence: TGTGCCAGCAGCGCGATACTCGGATCCGTCTACGAGCAGTACTTC.

The J gene is TRBJ2-5, the V gene TRBV6-5; TRBD2 aligns across 11 bases. Germline CDR1 reads MNHEY; CDR2 reads SVGAGI. CDR3 length: 13 residues. This CDR3 reads CVGKSSGRGTQYF. The CDR3 bases are TGTGTCGGCAAGAGTAGCGGGAGGGGGACCCAGTACTTC.

The chain carries TRBV29-1 and TRBJ1-2; D unclear. CDR1 is SQVTM and CDR2 is ANQGSEA in the germline V gene. The CDR3 covers 13 residues. V was clipped by 3 bases and J by 6 bases, with 14 bases between them. As DNA, the CDR3 is TGCAGCGTTGAGCGGGTGGGGTCTGATGGCTACACCTTC. It specifies CSVERVGSDGYTF.

The rearrangement joins TRBV19 to TRBJ1-1; D unresolved. Germline CDR1 is LNHDA and CDR2 is SQIVND (reference sequence). This CDR3 has 14 residues. V lost 3 bases, J lost 0 bases, and 8 bases lay in between. Here the CDR3 DNA reads TGTGCCAGTAGTATGAAGGGTATGAACACTGAAGCTTTCTTT. It yields the protein CASSMKGMNTEAFF.

The chain is built from TRBV28 and TRBJ2-7, with D perhaps matching TRBD1 (7 bases). CDR1 and CDR2 from the germline V gene are MDHEN and SYDVKM. Trimming cost V 4 bases and J 3 bases, with 16 bases left between them. This CDR3 spans 15 amino acids. The CDR3 loop reads CASSSAGGGIYEQYF. The DNA of the CDR3 is TGTGCCAGCAGTTCCGCAGGGGGAGGAATCTACGAGCAGTACTTC.

The chain is built from TRBV15 and TRBJ2-5; TRBD2 is a possible D gene (6 bases). The CDR3 loop spans 14 amino acids. V lost 1 base and J lost 11, with 17 bases in between. Germline CDR1 reads LNHNV; CDR2 reads YYDKDF (reference sequence). The DNA for the CDR3 is TGTGCCACCAGCAGAGTCCCTTCCTCGGGAGAGCAGTACTTC. Amino acid sequence: CATSRVPSSGEQYF.

This clonotype has more than one count but fewer than ten. The V and J genes are TRBV24-1 and TRBJ2-1, with no clear D. Germline values: CDR1 KGHDR, CDR2 SFDVKD. Trimming pared 4 bases from V and 6 bases from J, leaving 12 bases between. This CDR3 has 14 residues. Here the CDR3 reads CATSEPIDTNEQFF. The CDR3 coding sequence is TGTGCCACCAGTGAGCCAATCGACACCAATGAGCAGTTCTTC.

The V and J genes are TRBV20-1 and TRBJ2-2; no clear D. This CDR3 is built from 15 residues. Germline V gives CDR1 DFQATT, CDR2 SNEGSKA (reference sequence). Between the trimmed V and J ends, which lost 5 bases and 3 bases, there was a span of 16 bases. CDR3 DNA sequence: TGCAGTGCTCAATCCCCCCCCGGAGACACCGGGGAGCTGTTTTTT. Translating it yields CSAQSPPGDTGELFF.

This clonotype was recorded a few times. The rearrangement links TRBV20-1 to TRBJ2-5, with 7 bases identical to TRBD1. Germline assignment: CDR1 DFQATT and CDR2 SNEGSKA (reference sequence). The CDR3 has 14 amino acids. Trimming at V came to 1 base and at J to 11 bases, leaving 13 bases not matched to a gene. In nucleotides, the CDR3 is TGCAGTGCTAGAGTTTCGGGGACAGACGGGGAGCAGTACTTC. It specifies CSARVSGTDGEQYF.

This sequence joins TRBV4-2 and TRBJ1-5; 7 positions agree with TRBD1. The V segment lost 2 bases and the J segment 9 bases; nucleotides outside the gene matches: 10. This CDR3 is built from 15 residues. The germline gives CDR1 LGHNA, CDR2 YNFKEQ. CDR3 nucleotides: TGTGCCAGCAGCCAAACCGGGACAGACTTCTGGCCCCAGCATTTT. Amino acids: CASSQTGTDFWPQHF.

J is TRBJ2-5 and V is TRBV4-2, with 13 positions matching TRBD2. CDR1 and CDR2 from the germline V gene are LGHNA and YNFKEQ. V was pared by 0 bases and J by 1 base, with 5 bases of the junction left unmatched. This CDR3 is built from 18 residues. CDR3 nucleotide sequence: TGTGCCAGCAGCCAAGACCGGACTAGCGGGGGATCCCAAGAGACCCAGTACTTC. It specifies CASSQDRTSGGSQETQYF.